This T cell receptor (beta chain) was identified during a study of ipilimumab plus nivolumab after autologous stem cell transplantation (dated by TCRdb to 2020 to 2022). For the study in its entirety: A median of about five ipilimumab doses and fewer than 10 nivolumab doses was received by trial patients. Primary refractory and relapsed disease were included in the DLBCL cohort, with 18-month progression-free survival of around 88% and 27%, respectively. The trial enrolled patients with high-risk diffuse large B cell lymphoma, mature T cell lymphoma, or multiple myeloma undergoing autologous transplant. The intent-to-treat population of the trial consisted of under 45 patients.

Turning to this clone: Which antigen it targets is not known. No quality values exist for individual bases; no much larger clone is one base distant.

Ipilimumab was given at 1 mg/kg intravenously on day 1 of selected weeks, and checkpoint therapy started 14 to 28 days after autologous transplant. Nivolumab was administered at 3 mg/kg intravenously on day 1 of weeks 1, 4, 7, 10, and every two weeks through week 26. Combined checkpoint inhibition with ipilimumab and nivolumab as consolidation after autologous stem cell transplantation was tested in a Phase Ib clinical trial. The paper as a whole reports these results and caveats: The authors stated that profiles of the T cell receptor repertoire, regulatory T cell phenotype and gut microbiota provided a biologic rationale for studying this approach further. The authors concluded that, as post-transplant consolidation, combined checkpoint inhibition appeared tolerable.

Library generation was performed with the immunoSEQ multiplex PCR assay. TCRdb's version of the immuneACCESS table is confined to in-frame rearrangements and falls short of the full clone set. An unresolved V gene accounts for under half of the shortfall where checked; the remainder is of unknown origin. The sample table holds around 13,000 clones, of which approximately 73% were seen once. Around 15% of the sample is held by the ten biggest clonotypes. The CDR3 covers 14 residues, taking in both the cysteine and the phenylalanine. Kept here is only the CDR3 DNA, which spans 42 bases and is read in frame from base 1. For CDR1 and CDR2, the germline V gene lists SNHLY and FYNNEI. V and J are truncated by 1 base and 4 bases respectively, leaving an intervening sequence of 10 bases.

This sample comprised PBMCs, obtained in a trial of ipilimumab plus nivolumab as post-transplant consolidation. Rearrangement joined TRBV2 to TRBJ1-2, with the D gene too uncertain to name. This receptor was identified in a male donor with diffuse large B-cell lymphoma. The DNA reads TGTGCCAGCAGTGAAGTTGCGGATTTCTATGGCTACACCTTC. This encodes CASSEVADFYGYTF.